The TCR beta chain described here comes from a study of shared clonotypes between healthy human individuals. Germline CDR1 and CDR2: GTSNPN and SVGIG (reference sequence). Germline trimming cut 2 bases from V and 7 bases from J; bases unmatched to any gene: 4. CDR3 size: 13 residues. TCRdb's copy holds only in-frame clones and misses some; the assay was immunoSEQ multiplex PCR. The top ten hold 0.3% to 0.45% of the sample, which has over 2 million clones, around 90% seen once. This chain joins TRBV30 and TRBJ1-5, with TRBD1 identical over 8 bases. This TCR came from a man younger than 35 in good health. Some clones in this sample may be carry-over from other donors' samples. Input material: naive CD4+ T cells from PBMCs. Subset: CD45RA+ positively selected. This chain's CDR3 is CAWSMSGGQPQHF. The CDR3 DNA follows: TGTGCCTGGAGTATGTCAGGGGGCCAGCCCCAGCATTTT.